A selection of T cell receptor beta chains follows, all from one sample in a study of naive and memory T cell subsets. A single record per CDR3 protein comes from TCRdb applying MiXCR to the UMI-ligation and nested PCR reads. The sample yields 150,000 or so distinct CDR3 sequences, about a sixth seen once. The source material was naive CD4+ T cells from blood. The receptors come from a human donor in good health. The CDR3 runs from the conserved cysteine through the conserved F or W. Fields, in order: V gene, D gene, J gene, clone size, CDR3 protein, CDR3 DNA. D genes are given only for firm matches. Not all rows give a size; the values are once, few, many and, for expanded clones, a class.

TRBV7-9	TRBD2	TRBJ2-3	many	CASSRTSGSTDTQYF	TGTGCCAGCAGCCGTACTAGCGGAAGCACAGATACGCAGTATTTT
TRBV11-2	.	TRBJ2-1	many	CASSRSVTVGYFNEQFF	TGTGCCAGCAGCCGAAGCGTGACCGTGGGGTATTTCAATGAGCAGTTCTTC
TRBV5-1	TRBD2	TRBJ2-5	few	CASSPGRGGQTQYF	TGCGCCAGCAGCCCCGGACGCGGGGGACAGACCCAGTACTTC
TRBV6-4	.	TRBJ2-7	many	CASSVAVHEQYF	TGTGCCAGCAGCGTAGCGGTGCACGAGCAGTACTTC
TRBV7-2	.	TRBJ1-1	few	CASSLRGNTEAFF	TGTGCCAGCAGCTTACGCGGGAACACTGAAGCTTTCTTT
TRBV6-5	.	TRBJ1-4	few	CASSYGKKLFF	TGTGCCAGCAGTTACGGGAAAAAACTGTTTTTT
TRBV5-1	.	TRBJ2-4	once	CASSLGPTNIQYF	TGCGCCAGCAGCTTGGGACCTACAAACATTCAGTACTTC
TRBV5-4	.	TRBJ2-5	.	CASSLASGDQETQYF	TGTGCCAGCAGCTTGGCTAGTGGGGATCAAGAGACCCAGTACTTC
TRBV20-1	.	TRBJ1-1	few	CSASRGTEAFF	TGCAGTGCAAGCCGGGGCACTGAAGCTTTCTTT
TRBV3-1	TRBD1	TRBJ2-7	.	CASSQDPGQTYEQYF	TGTGCCAGCAGCCAAGATCCGGGACAGACCTACGAGCAGTACTTC
TRBV6-5	TRBD2	TRBJ2-4	few	CASARVAGDVPSAKNIQYF	TGTGCCAGCGCCCGAGTAGCGGGAGATGTCCCTTCAGCCAAAAACATTCAGTACTTC
TRBV6-6	TRBD2	TRBJ2-3	many	CASSYGWTSGRAADTQYF	TGTGCCAGCAGTTACGGCTGGACTAGCGGGAGGGCCGCAGATACGCAGTATTTT
TRBV7-8	TRBD2	TRBJ2-1	many	CASSLVGLADYNEQFF	TGTGCCAGCAGCTTAGTTGGACTAGCAGATTACAATGAGCAGTTCTTC
TRBV14	.	TRBJ2-1	.	CASSQGPADYNEQFF	TGTGCCAGCAGCCAAGGCCCCGCAGACTACAATGAGCAGTTCTTC
TRBV5-1	.	TRBJ2-2	.	CASSTDRSWLGGELFF	TGCGCCAGCAGCACCGACAGGAGCTGGCTTGGCGGGGAGCTGTTTTTT